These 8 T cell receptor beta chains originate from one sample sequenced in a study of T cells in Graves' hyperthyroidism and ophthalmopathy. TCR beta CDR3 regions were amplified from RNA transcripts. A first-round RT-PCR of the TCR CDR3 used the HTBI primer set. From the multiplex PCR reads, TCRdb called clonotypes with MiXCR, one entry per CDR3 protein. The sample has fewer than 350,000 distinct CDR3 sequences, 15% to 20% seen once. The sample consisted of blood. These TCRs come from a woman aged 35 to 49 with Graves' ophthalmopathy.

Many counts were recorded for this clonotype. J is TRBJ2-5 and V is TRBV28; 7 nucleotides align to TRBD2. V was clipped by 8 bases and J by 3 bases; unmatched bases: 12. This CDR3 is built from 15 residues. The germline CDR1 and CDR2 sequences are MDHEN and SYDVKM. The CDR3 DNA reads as TGTGCCAGCCGTCCCCTTTTGGGACTAAAAGAGACCCAGTACTTC. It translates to CASRPLLGLKETQYF.

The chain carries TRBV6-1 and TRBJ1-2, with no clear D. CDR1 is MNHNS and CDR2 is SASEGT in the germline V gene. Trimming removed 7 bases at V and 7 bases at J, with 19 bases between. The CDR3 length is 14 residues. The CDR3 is CASTLHQTSSGYTF. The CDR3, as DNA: TGTGCCAGCACCCTACATCAGACGTCGAGTGGCTACACCTTC.

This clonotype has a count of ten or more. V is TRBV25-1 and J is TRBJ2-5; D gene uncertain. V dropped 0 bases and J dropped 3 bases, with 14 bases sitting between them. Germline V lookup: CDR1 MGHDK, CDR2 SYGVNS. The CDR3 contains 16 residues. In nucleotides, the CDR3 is TGTGCCAGCAGTGAATATTTCCGCGGAAACGAAGAGACCCAGTACTTC. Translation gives CASSEYFRGNEETQYF.

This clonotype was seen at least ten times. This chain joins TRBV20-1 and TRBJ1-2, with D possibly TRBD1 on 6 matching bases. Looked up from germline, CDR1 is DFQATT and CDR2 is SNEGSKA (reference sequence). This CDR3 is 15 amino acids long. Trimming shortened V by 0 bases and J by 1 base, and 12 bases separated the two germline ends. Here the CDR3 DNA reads TGCAGTGCTAGAGAGGGAGGACAGCTTAACTATGGCTACACCTTC. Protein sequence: CSAREGGQLNYGYTF.

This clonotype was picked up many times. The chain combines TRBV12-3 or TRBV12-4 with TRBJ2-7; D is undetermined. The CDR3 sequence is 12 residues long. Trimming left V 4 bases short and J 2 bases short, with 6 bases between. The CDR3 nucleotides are TGTGCCAGCAGTTCAGAAACCTACGAGCAGTACTTC. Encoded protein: CASSSETYEQYF.

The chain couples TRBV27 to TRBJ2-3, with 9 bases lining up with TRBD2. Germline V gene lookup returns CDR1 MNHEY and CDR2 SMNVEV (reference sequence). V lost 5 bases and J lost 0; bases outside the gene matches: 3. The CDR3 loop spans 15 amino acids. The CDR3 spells CASSRGTSSTDTQYF. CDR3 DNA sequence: TGTGCCAGCAGTCGGGGGACTAGCAGCACAGATACGCAGTATTTT.

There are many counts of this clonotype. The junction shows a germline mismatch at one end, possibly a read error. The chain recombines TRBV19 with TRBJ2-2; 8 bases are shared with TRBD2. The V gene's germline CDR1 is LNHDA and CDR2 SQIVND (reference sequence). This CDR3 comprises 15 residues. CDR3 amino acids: CASSTSGSLAGELFF. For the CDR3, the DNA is TGTGCTAGTAGTACCAGCGGGAGTCTGGCCGGGGAGCTGTTTTTT.

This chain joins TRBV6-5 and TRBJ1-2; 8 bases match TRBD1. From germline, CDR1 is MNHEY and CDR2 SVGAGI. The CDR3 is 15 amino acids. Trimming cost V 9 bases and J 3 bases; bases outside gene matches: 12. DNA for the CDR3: TGTGCCAGTGACTCCAGGACAGGGAATTACTATGGCTACACCTTC. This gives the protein CASDSRTGNYYGYTF.